In this sample, the clone carrying this TCR beta chain turned up a few times. This specimen comes from a study of blood T cells in healthy people across ages. A second PCR, run for about 6 to 11 cycles, used a sample-barcoded 5' primer plus a J-beta primer mix. TCRdb recomputed calls from the 5' RACE reads with MiXCR, one row per CDR3 protein. The data hold approximately 780,000 distinct CDR3 sequences, with around 24% observed a single time. Germline assignment: CDR1 MGHRA and CDR2 YSYEKL. With V trimmed by 5 bases and J by 4 bases, 5 bases remained unmatched. The CDR3 sequence is 17 residues long. The same sample was also used in a study of T cells of mothers and their children.

This TCR was sampled from a boy aged 10-17 years in good health. The chain couples TRBV4-1 to TRBJ2-1; TRBD2 agrees at 16 bases. The specimen was blood. CDR3 residues: CASSGTSGGASYNEQFF. The CDR3 region has the DNA TGCGCCAGCAGCGGGACTAGCGGGGGGGCTTCGTACAATGAGCAGTTCTTC.